The rows below give T cell receptor beta chains drawn from one sample of a study of T cells in Graves' hyperthyroidism and ophthalmopathy. TCRdb itself ran the multiplex PCR reads through MiXCR, one entry per CDR3 protein. Here the sample spans fewer than 250,000 distinct CDR3 sequences, more than 20% being singletons. Sequenced input: blood. These receptors were obtained from a woman aged 35 to 49 with Graves' ophthalmopathy. The CDR3 runs from the conserved cysteine through the conserved F or W. D genes are given only for firm matches. For some rows the clone size is stated as once, few or many, or as a class when expanded; others skip it.

>few|TRBD1|TRBJ2-7|TRBV6-1
CASSGPGTGLYEQYF
TGTGCCAGCAGTGGACCCGGGACAGGGCTCTACGAGCAGTACTTC
>.|.|TRBJ2-7|TRBV6-1
CASFGGPYEQYF
TGTGCCAGCTTCGGGGGCCCCTACGAGCAGTACTTC
>many|TRBD2|TRBJ2-7|TRBV20-1
CSAGRASGSYEQYF
TGCAGTGCCGGCAGGGCTAGCGGGTCCTACGAGCAGTACTTC
>many|TRBD2|TRBJ2-5|TRBV6-5
CASSYVAGHQETQYF
TGTGCCAGCAGTTACGTAGCGGGACACCAAGAGACCCAGTACTTC
>many|TRBD2|TRBJ2-5|TRBV4-2
CASSQGGGPDQETQYF
TGTGCCAGCAGCCAAGGGGGGGGACCAGACCAAGAGACCCAGTACTTC
>many|TRBD2|TRBJ2-7|TRBV28
CASSSASGRQREQYF
TGTGCCAGCAGTTCCGCTAGCGGACGACAAAGAGAGCAGTACTTC
>many|.|TRBJ2-7|TRBV11-2
CASSTGQTYEQYF
TGTGCCAGCAGCACGGGACAAACCTACGAGCAGTACTTC
>many|TRBD1|TRBJ2-5|TRBV2
CASSGGQGALETQYF
TGTGCCAGCAGTGGAGGCCAGGGGGCCTTGGAGACCCAGTACTTC
>many|.|TRBJ2-2|TRBV12-3/TRBV12-4
CASSFYREDTGELFF
TGTGCCAGCAGTTTCTACAGGGAGGACACCGGGGAGCTGTTTTTT
>few|TRBD1|TRBJ1-1|TRBV7-2
CASRPPGQGPTEAFF
TGTGCCAGCAGACCACCGGGACAGGGACCCACTGAAGCTTTCTTT
>.|TRBD2|TRBJ2-5|TRBV11-2
CASSLGGTSGAQETQYF
TGTGCCAGCAGCTTAGGGGGGACTAGCGGGGCCCAGGAGACCCAGTACTTC
>many|.|TRBJ2-5|TRBV6-5
CASSYYGTNFETQYF
TGTGCCAGCAGTTACTACGGGACGAATTTTGAGACCCAGTACTTC
>many|.|TRBJ2-4|TRBV12-3/TRBV12-4
CASSIRAVQYF
TGTGCCAGCAGTATAAGGGCTGTTCAGTACTTC
>.|.|TRBJ2-7|TRBV6-1
CASNLGGHQAAEQYF
TGTGCCAGCAACCTAGGGGGGCACCAAGCGGCCGAGCAGTACTTC
>many|TRBD1|TRBJ1-6|TRBV9
CASSVDPLGTGSSPLHF
TGTGCCAGCAGCGTAGACCCTCTGGGGACAGGGAGTTCACCCCTCCACTTT
>many|.|TRBJ2-5|TRBV12-3/TRBV12-4
CASSFSSSVAQETQYF
TGTGCCAGCAGTTTTTCGTCTAGCGTTGCTCAAGAGACCCAGTACTTC
>many|.|TRBJ1-3|TRBV2
CASTGGSGNTIYF
TGTGCCAGCACGGGAGGCTCTGGAAACACCATATATTTT
>many|.|TRBJ1-2|TRBV15
CATSRADRIYGYTF
TGTGCCACCAGCAGAGCAGACCGAATCTATGGCTACACCTTC
>few|.|TRBJ1-5|TRBV12-3/TRBV12-4
CASEDGVLNNQPQPF
TGTGCCAGCGAAGACGGGGTACTTAACAATCAGCCCCAGCCTTTT
>.|.|TRBJ1-1|TRBV6-4
CASRTIKGWATEAFF
TGTGCCAGCAGGACCATAAAGGGTTGGGCAACTGAAGCTTTCTTT
>.|TRBD1|TRBJ2-7|TRBV7-6
CASSFTGTGFHEQYF
TGTGCCAGCAGCTTTACCGGGACAGGGTTCCACGAGCAGTACTTC
>many|.|TRBJ1-5|TRBV28
CASSPAGEGNQPQHF
TGTGCCAGCAGTCCCGCGGGCGAGGGCAATCAGCCCCAGCATTTT
>.|.|TRBJ1-6|TRBV28
CASSLLRPSSYNSPLHF
TGTGCCAGCAGTTTATTGCGCCCAAGCTCCTATAATTCACCCCTCCACTTT
>many|.|TRBJ1-3|TRBV10-3
CAIAVQSGNTIYF
TGTGCCATCGCAGTCCAAAGTGGAAACACCATATATTTT
>.|TRBD1|TRBJ1-6|TRBV13
CASSLLQGATPLHF
TGTGCCAGCAGCTTGCTACAGGGGGCGACACCCCTCCACTTT
>many|.|TRBJ2-7|TRBV6-1
CASSEVGGRYEQYF
TGTGCCAGCAGTGAAGTAGGCGGGCGCTACGAGCAGTACTTC
>many|.|TRBJ2-2|TRBV6-2/TRBV6-3
CASSYPTNANTGELFF
TGTGCCAGCAGTTACCCGACAAATGCGAACACCGGGGAGCTGTTTTTT
>few|TRBD1|TRBJ1-1|TRBV25-1
CASSWDRPHTEAFF
TGTGCCAGCAGTTGGGACAGGCCTCACACTGAAGCTTTCTTT
>.|TRBD1|TRBJ1-2|TRBV6-5
CASSYTGEYGYTF
TGTGCCAGCAGTTATACAGGGGAGTATGGCTACACCTTC
>.|TRBD1|TRBJ1-1|TRBV12-3/TRBV12-4
CASRDDRGLSTEAFF
TGTGCCAGCAGGGATGACAGGGGTTTGAGCACTGAAGCTTTCTTT
>.|TRBD1|TRBJ2-2|TRBV19
CASSRDRVTGELFF
TGTGCCAGTAGTAGGGACAGAGTCACCGGGGAGCTGTTTTTT
>many|.|TRBJ1-5|TRBV19
CASRRGGNQPQHF
TGTGCCAGTCGCCGGGGGGGCAATCAGCCCCAGCATTTT
>many|.|TRBJ2-7|TRBV28
CASSLRGGRGEQYF
TGTGCCAGCAGTTTACGAGGGGGAAGGGGCGAGCAGTACTTC
>.|TRBD1|TRBJ2-2|TRBV19
CATRKPSRGNLNTGELFF
TGTGCCACCCGTAAACCTAGCAGGGGGAACTTAAACACCGGGGAGCTGTTTTTT
>many|.|TRBJ1-2|TRBV4-1
CASSVQYGQTFYGYTF
TGCGCCAGCAGCGTTCAGTACGGACAGACTTTCTATGGCTACACCTTC
>many|TRBD2|TRBJ2-5|TRBV7-8
CASSLEGGGRASETQYF
TGTGCCAGCAGCTTAGAAGGGGGCGGGAGGGCCTCAGAGACCCAGTACTTC
>.|.|TRBJ2-5|TRBV6-5
CASSYESAQETQYF
TGTGCCAGCAGTTACGAGTCTGCCCAAGAGACCCAGTACTTC
>many|TRBD2|TRBJ2-5|TRBV28
CASSPGPRASGRGETQYF
TGTGCCAGCAGTCCGGGCCCCCGGGCTAGCGGGAGAGGGGAGACCCAGTACTTC
>many|.|TRBJ1-1|TRBV18
CASSQGVGYNTEAFF
TGTGCCAGCTCACAAGGTGTTGGATATAACACTGAAGCTTTCTTT
>many|.|TRBJ2-7|TRBV7-2
CASSPGGGGSYEQYF
TGTGCCAGCAGCCCCGGAGGAGGAGGCTCCTACGAGCAGTACTTC
>many|.|TRBJ2-5|TRBV5-1
CASSLASEQETQYF
TGCGCCAGCAGCTTGGCCTCGGAACAAGAGACCCAGTACTTC
>many|.|TRBJ2-7|TRBV12-3/TRBV12-4
CASSWAGPPYEQYF
TGTGCCAGCAGTTGGGCGGGACCCCCCTACGAGCAGTACTTC
>few|.|TRBJ1-1|TRBV6-2/TRBV6-3
CASSYSLGKVLFTEAFF
TGTGCCAGCAGTTACTCCCTCGGGAAGGTGTTGTTCACTGAAGCTTTCTTT
>many|.|TRBJ2-5|TRBV6-5
CASSYSILDPLSETQYF
TGTGCCAGCAGTTACTCGATCCTAGACCCGCTATCAGAGACCCAGTACTTC
>many|TRBD2|TRBJ2-2|TRBV9
CASSVADSGSLFFLNTGELFF
TGTGCCAGCAGCGTAGCGGATAGCGGGAGCCTTTTTTTCTTAAACACCGGGGAGCTGTTTTTT
>.|.|TRBJ2-7|TRBV12-5
CASGLLDYEQYF
TGTGCTAGTGGTTTGTTGGACTACGAGCAGTACTTC
>many|.|TRBJ2-7|TRBV20-1
CSGRAPLVYEQYF
TGCAGTGGGCGGGCACCCTTAGTGTACGAGCAGTACTTC
>many|TRBD2|TRBJ2-7|TRBV6-2/TRBV6-3
CASSEAGRIYEQYF
TGTGCCAGCAGCGAAGCGGGACGGATCTACGAGCAGTACTTC
>many|TRBD1|TRBJ2-7|TRBV6-5
CASKLNRGEQYF
TGTGCCAGCAAGCTCAACAGGGGGGAGCAGTACTTC